The 26 T cell receptor beta chains in this list originate from one sample, sequenced in a study of blood T cell repertoires in COVID-19 (dated by TCRdb to the early 2020s). The protocol used for the library was the immunoSEQ multiplex PCR assay. TCRdb re-hosts the immuneACCESS table, in-frame sequences only. Its copies lack some clones; in the studies checked, an unresolved V gene accounts for under half of them, and the cause for the rest is not known. This sample gives about 83,000 clones in total; about 86% of them show up just once. The leading ten clones occupy about a fifth of the sample. Sequencing was performed on peripheral blood. The receptors were gathered from a woman aged 80 or over in a cohort sampled during active or convalescent COVID-19.

This clone was detected a few times. This chain links TRBV7-9 with TRBJ1-2; the match to TRBD1 covers 7 bases. There are 14 residues in the CDR3. Germline V gives CDR1 SEHNR, CDR2 FQNEAQ (reference sequence). V dropped 4 bases and J dropped 2; count of bases not matched to a gene: 4. The CDR3 DNA follows: TGTGCCAGCAGCTCCCGGGACAGAAACTATGGCTACACCTTC. Translated, it gives CASSSRDRNYGYTF.

This chain uses TRBV9 with TRBJ2-2; TRBD2 matches at 8 bases. With V trimmed by 4 bases and J by 5 bases, 7 bases remained unmatched. The CDR3 totals 15 residues. Germline values: CDR1 SGDLS, CDR2 YYNGEE. The CDR3 nucleotides are TGTGCCAGCAGCCATAGCGGGGCGGGAACCGGGGAGCTGTTTTTT. This codes for CASSHSGAGTGELFF.

The chain recombines TRBV30 with TRBJ2-3; 10 nucleotides agree with TRBD2. The V gene end was trimmed by 2 bases and the J gene end by 1 base; junction bases not matched to a gene: 3. CDR3 size: 15 residues. CDR1 is GTSNPN, CDR2 SVGIG, per germline (reference sequence). The CDR3 spells CAWSPSGRGTDTQYF. CDR3 nucleotide sequence: TGTGCCTGGAGTCCGAGCGGGAGGGGCACAGATACGCAGTATTTT.

V is TRBV18 and J is TRBJ2-2; a weak D match, TRBD2 (5 bases). Trimming pared 2 bases from V and 7 bases from J, leaving 8 bases between. CDR1 KGHSH and CDR2 LQKENI come from the germline V gene. This CDR3 is 13 amino acids long. CDR3 amino acids: CASSPGAGGELFF. The CDR3, as DNA: TGTGCCAGCTCACCAGGCGCGGGCGGGGAGCTGTTTTTT.

The chain links TRBV11-2 to TRBJ2-3; no reliable D call. CDR1 and CDR2 (germline): SGHAT, FQNNGV. CDR3 length: 12 residues. V was trimmed by 4 bases and J by 0 bases, leaving 2 bases between them. CDR3 nucleotide sequence: TGTGCCAGCAGCTCGAGCACAGATACGCAGTATTTT. Its translation is CASSSSTDTQYF.

The chain combines TRBV28 with TRBJ1-2; a weak D match, TRBD1 (5 bases). Germline V lookup: CDR1 MDHEN, CDR2 SYDVKM. The V end was cut by 7 bases, the J end by 7 bases, with 19 bases between. The CDR3 extends over 14 amino acids. CDR3 in amino acids: CASTPGDRGGGYTF. The CDR3 DNA follows: TGTGCCAGCACCCCCGGGGACCGGGGGGGTGGCTACACCTTC.

The chain uses TRBV19 and TRBJ2-7, with 7 positions matching TRBD2. The V gene end was trimmed by 5 bases and the J gene end by 3 bases; junction bases not matched to a gene: 13. Germline CDR1 is LNHDA and CDR2 is SQIVND (reference sequence). The CDR3 has 16 amino acids. CDR3 DNA sequence: TGTGCCAGTAGTGATAAGTCGGGCGGGAGCGTCTACGAGCAGTACTTC. Its protein is CASSDKSGGSVYEQYF. Looking up the rest from reference TRBV19 and TRBJ2-7 gives the full variable domain: DGGITQSPKYLFRKEGQNVTLSCEQNLNHDAMYWYRQDPGQGLRLIYYSQIVNDFQKGDIAEGYSVSREKKESFPLTVTSAQKNPTAFYLCASSDKSGGSVYEQYFGPGTRLTVT.

CDR3 loop: CASSPDRVNSPLHF. The CDR3 DNA reads TGTGCCAGCAGTCCCGACAGGGTGAATTCACCCCTCCACTTT. This chain uses TRBV5-4 with TRBJ1-6; 7 bases are shared with TRBD1. This CDR3 spans 14 amino acids. The V and J ends lost 5 bases and 7 bases, in that order; junction bases with no gene match: 6. The germline gives CDR1 SGHNT, CDR2 YYREEE (reference sequence).

The chain carries TRBV3-1 (or the pseudogene TRBV3-2) and TRBJ2-5; no definite D call. V gave up 5 bases and J gave up 2 bases, with 9 bases separating them. CDR1 LGHDT and CDR2 YNNKEL come from the germline V gene (reference sequence). This CDR3 is built from 13 residues. The CDR3 spells CASSESRQETQYF. Written as DNA, the CDR3 is TGTGCCAGCAGCGAAAGTCGGCAAGAGACCCAGTACTTC.

This chain links TRBV27 with TRBJ2-6; 8 bases match TRBD1. The V segment lost 5 bases and the J segment 2 bases; nucleotides outside the gene matches: 8. This CDR3 is built from 17 residues. Germline V lookup: CDR1 MNHEY, CDR2 SMNVEV (reference sequence). The CDR3 reads CASSPGQGEAGANVLTF. For the CDR3, the DNA is TGTGCCAGCAGTCCAGGACAGGGTGAAGCTGGGGCCAACGTCCTGACTTTC.

This chain joins TRBV7-9 and TRBJ2-5; maybe TRBD2 (6 bases). Trimming stripped 5 bases from V and 5 bases from J, with 15 bases between. This CDR3 contains 14 residues. The V gene's germline CDR1 is SEHNR and CDR2 FQNEAQ (reference sequence). CDR3 DNA sequence: TGTGCCAGCAGCGTGGGGCGCCGGGGGGAGACCCAGTACTTC. Translated, it gives CASSVGRRGETQYF.

The chain uses TRBV5-8 and TRBJ1-1; D is unclear. The CDR3 consists of 13 residues. The V and J ends lost 0 bases and 1 base respectively, with 4 bases between them. Germline-derived CDR1 and CDR2 are SGHTS and YDEGEE. The CDR3 loop reads CASSLGPNTEAFF. CDR3 DNA sequence: TGTGCCAGCAGCTTGGGGCCGAACACTGAAGCTTTCTTT.

The chain carries TRBV12-5 and TRBJ2-1, with 7 bases that match TRBD2. The ends lost 7 bases at V and 7 bases at J; junction bases unmatched: 10. Looked up from germline, CDR1 is LGHNT and CDR2 is FRNRAP. CDR3 length equals 14 residues. CDR3 sequence reads: CASARGLDLNEQFF. CDR3 in DNA: TGTGCTAGTGCCCGCGGACTAGACTTGAATGAGCAGTTCTTC.

V and J are TRBV28 and TRBJ1-6; D is unclear. The CDR3 covers 15 residues. With 8 bases removed from V and 0 bases from J, the gap between germline ends came to 11 bases. Germline lookup yields CDR1 MDHEN and CDR2 SYDVKM. This CDR3 is CASLEQSSYNSPLHF. DNA for the CDR3: TGTGCCAGCCTCGAACAGAGCTCCTATAATTCACCCCTCCACTTT. The whole variable domain, filled in from reference TRBV28 and TRBJ1-6, reads DVKVTQSSRYLVKRTGEKVFLECVQDMDHENMFWYRQDPGLGLRLIYFSYDVKMKEKGDIPEGYSVSREKKERFSLILESASTNQTSMYLCASLEQSSYNSPLHFGNGTRLTVT.

J is TRBJ2-6 and V is TRBV5-1, with 10 positions matching TRBD1. Unmatched junction bases numbered 13, after V lost 5 bases and J lost 2 bases. CDR3 size: 19 residues. Germline CDR1 reads SGHRS; CDR2 reads YFSETQ. This chain's CDR3 is CASSRAVDRGAPGANVLTF. CDR3 coding DNA: TGCGCCAGCAGTCGGGCGGTGGACAGGGGGGCCCCTGGGGCCAACGTCCTGACTTTC.

This clone was seen once. The chain uses TRBV15 and TRBJ2-7; TRBD2 aligns across 8 bases. This CDR3 has 14 amino acids. The V and J ends lost 7 bases and 0 bases, in that order; junction bases with no gene match: 5. Germline V gene data show CDR1 as LNHNV and CDR2 as YYDKDF (reference sequence). Here the CDR3 DNA reads TGTGCCACCACTGCGGGAGGAAGCTCCTACGAGCAGTACTTC. Its protein is CATTAGGSSYEQYF.

CDR3 residues: CASSSIGRGQNYGYTF. The DNA for the CDR3 is TGTGCCAGCAGTTCGATTGGAAGGGGACAAAACTATGGCTACACCTTC. The rearrangement joins TRBV28 to TRBJ1-2, with D possibly being TRBD1 (6 bases). Trimming took 4 bases from V and 2 from J, leaving 17 bases between them. The CDR3 consists of 16 residues. Germline-derived CDR1 and CDR2 are MDHEN and SYDVKM.

This chain joins TRBV4-1 and TRBJ1-2, with D perhaps TRBD1 (6 bases). The CDR3 is 14 residues long. V lost 1 base, J lost 2 bases, and 8 bases lay in between. Germline lookup yields CDR1 MGHRA and CDR2 YSYEKL. The DNA of the CDR3 is TGCGCCAGCAGCCAAGGCGGGGGCAACTATGGCTACACCTTC. As protein: CASSQGGGNYGYTF.

This chain connects TRBV2 to TRBJ1-2, with D unresolved. Trimming took 5 bases from V and 4 from J, leaving 20 bases between them. Germline assignment: CDR1 SNHLY and CDR2 FYNNEI. The CDR3 is 16 residues long. This chain's CDR3 is CASSSNHDIRAYGYTF. CDR3 DNA: TGTGCCAGCAGTTCAAACCACGACATTAGAGCCTATGGCTACACCTTC.

V gene TRBV19 combines with J gene TRBJ1-2; no definite D call. Trimming stripped 6 bases from V and 4 bases from J, with 3 bases between. The CDR3 sequence is 10 residues long. Per germline, CDR1 LNHDA and CDR2 SQIVND (reference sequence). This chain's CDR3 is CASSSYGYTF. CDR3 DNA sequence: TGTGCCAGTAGCAGCTATGGCTACACCTTC.

The chain employs TRBV7-2 and TRBJ1-1, with TRBD1 matching 8 bases. This CDR3 spans 15 amino acids. CDR1 is SGHTA, CDR2 FQGNSA, per germline. Trimming took 4 bases from V and 1 from J; bases not matched to a gene: 5. CDR3 protein: CASSSRQGKNTEAFF. The CDR3 DNA reads TGTGCCAGCAGCTCCCGACAGGGGAAGAACACTGAAGCTTTCTTT.

This clone was detected only once. The chain carries TRBV2 and TRBJ1-1; D is possibly TRBD1 (5 bases). V lost 8 bases and J 5 bases, leaving 15 bases between the germline ends. The CDR3 runs to 13 residues. CDR1 and CDR2 from the germline V gene are SNHLY and FYNNEI. The CDR3 loop is CASVRQGLTEAFF. The DNA of the CDR3 is TGTGCCAGCGTCAGGCAGGGATTAACTGAAGCTTTCTTT.

The chain recombines TRBV11-3 with TRBJ2-3; D ambiguous. Trimming left V 1 base short and J 2 bases short, with 13 bases between. Germline-derived CDR1 and CDR2 are SGHNT and YENEEA. This CDR3 has 16 amino acids. DNA of the CDR3: TGTGCCAGCAGCTTAGGGCGGTACCCAACCACAGATACGCAGTATTTT. Protein product: CASSLGRYPTTDTQYF.

The V gene is TRBV3-1 (or the pseudogene TRBV3-2), the J gene TRBJ1-6; TRBD1 agrees at 7 bases. From germline, CDR1 is LGHDT and CDR2 YNNKEL (reference sequence). J lost 5 bases, V lost 7 bases, and 8 bases had no gene match. This CDR3 contains 15 residues. The CDR3 nucleotides read TGTGCCAGCAAAAATACCGGGACAGATAATTCACCCCTCCACTTT. Protein product: CASKNTGTDNSPLHF.

This clone appeared a few times. The chain employs TRBV28 and TRBJ1-3; D is perhaps TRBD1 (6 bases). From germline, CDR1 is MDHEN and CDR2 SYDVKM. CDR3 length: 15 amino acids. Between the trimmed V and J ends, which lost 5 bases and 0 bases, there was a span of 11 bases. The CDR3 protein is CASSETGRSGNTIYF. DNA for the CDR3: TGTGCCAGCAGTGAAACAGGGCGCTCTGGAAACACCATATATTTT.

The chain has TRBV2 and TRBJ2-1, with 8 bases aligning to TRBD1. After removal of 2 bases from V and 5 bases from J, the junction contained 5 bases not matched to a gene. Germline loops: CDR1 SNHLY, CDR2 FYNNEI. The CDR3 loop spans 15 amino acids. CDR3 protein: CASSEWQGANNEQFF. The CDR3, as DNA: TGTGCCAGCAGTGAATGGCAGGGGGCTAACAATGAGCAGTTCTTC.